This T cell receptor (beta chain) was obtained from a study of beta chain features in type 1 diabetes. One heparinised draw of blood, averaging approximately 110 mL, came from each donor. Germline values: CDR1 SEHNR, CDR2 FQNEAQ (reference sequence). The CDR3 has 13 residues. With 5 bases removed from V and 8 bases from J, the gap between germline ends came to 12 bases. For this clone: No antigen is known for it.

Isolated RNA was reverse transcribed in full, so expressed TCRB transcripts were sequenced. The repertoire was sequenced with immunoSEQ multiplex PCR; TCRdb's copy has only in-frame clones and lacks some. The top ten hold about 0.087% of the sample, which has hundreds of thousands of clones, around 15% seen once. Notes on the study in general: HLA influence on TCRB rearrangement stayed unresolved here. A pattern of fewer insertions and more deletions at VDJ junctions was seen in type 1 diabetes patients.

The origin of this receptor is a man between 18 and 35 years old in good health. The V gene is TRBV7-9, the J gene TRBJ2-2; D gene unclear. Sequenced input: naive CD4+ T cells from blood. DNA of the CDR3: TGTGCCAGCAGCATCGGCAACCCTGGGGAGCTGTTTTTT. This encodes CASSIGNPGELFF. Using reference TRBV7-9 and TRBJ2-2 for the parts outside the CDR3, the full variable domain is DTGVSQNPRHKITKRGQNVTFRCDPISEHNRLYWYRQTLGQGPEFLTYFQNEAQLEKSRLLSDRFSAERPKGSFSTLEIQRTEQGDSAMYLCASSIGNPGELFFGEGSRLTVL.